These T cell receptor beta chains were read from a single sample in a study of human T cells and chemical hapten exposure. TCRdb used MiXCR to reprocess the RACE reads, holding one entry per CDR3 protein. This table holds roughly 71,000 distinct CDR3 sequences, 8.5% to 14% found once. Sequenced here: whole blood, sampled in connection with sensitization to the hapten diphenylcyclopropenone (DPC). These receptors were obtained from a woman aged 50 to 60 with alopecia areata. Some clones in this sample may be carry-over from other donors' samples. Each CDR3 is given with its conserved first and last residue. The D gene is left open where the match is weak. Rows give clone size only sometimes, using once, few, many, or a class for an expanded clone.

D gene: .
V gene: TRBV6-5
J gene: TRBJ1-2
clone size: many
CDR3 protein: CASSPDPSRGYTF
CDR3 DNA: TGTGCCAGCAGCCCGGATCCCTCTCGTGGCTACACCTTC

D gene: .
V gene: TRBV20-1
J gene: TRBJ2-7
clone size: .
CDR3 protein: CSTLIGARGTYEQYF
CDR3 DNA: TGCAGTACCCTAATAGGGGCAAGGGGTACCTACGAGCAGTACTTC

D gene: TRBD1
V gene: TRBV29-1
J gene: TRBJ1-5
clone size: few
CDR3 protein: CSVADRGNQPQHF
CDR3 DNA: TGCAGCGTCGCGGACAGGGGGAATCAGCCCCAGCATTTT

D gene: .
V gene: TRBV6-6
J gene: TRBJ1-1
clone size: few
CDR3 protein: CAATPQDGIAEAFF
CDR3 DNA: TGTGCCGCGACGCCCCAGGACGGGATCGCTGAAGCTTTCTTT

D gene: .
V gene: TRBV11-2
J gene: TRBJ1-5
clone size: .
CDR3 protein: CASSLSPPGNQPQHF
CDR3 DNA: TGTGCCAGCAGCCTCTCTCCCCCTGGCAATCAGCCCCAGCATTTT

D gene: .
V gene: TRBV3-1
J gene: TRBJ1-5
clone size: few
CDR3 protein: CASSHPGEGSQPQHF
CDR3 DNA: TGTGCCAGCAGCCATCCGGGGGAGGGAAGTCAGCCCCAGCATTTT

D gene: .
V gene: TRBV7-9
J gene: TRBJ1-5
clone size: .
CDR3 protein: CASSPTGSNQPQHF
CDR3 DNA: TGTGCCAGCAGCCCGACAGGTAGCAATCAGCCCCAGCATTTT

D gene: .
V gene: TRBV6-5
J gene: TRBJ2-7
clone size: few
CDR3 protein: CASSYSRQQYF
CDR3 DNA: TGTGCCAGCAGTTACTCGCGTCAGCAGTACTTC

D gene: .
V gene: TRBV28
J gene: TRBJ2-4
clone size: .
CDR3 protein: CASSFWGKQNIQYF
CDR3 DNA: TGTGCCAGCAGTTTCTGGGGAAAGCAAAACATTCAGTACTTC

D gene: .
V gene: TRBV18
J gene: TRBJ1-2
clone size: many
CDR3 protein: CASSPLDSGHSNYGYTF
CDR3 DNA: TGTGCCAGCTCACCACTCGATTCAGGACATTCTAACTATGGCTACACCTTC

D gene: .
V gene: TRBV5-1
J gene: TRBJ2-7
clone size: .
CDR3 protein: CASSRSSGTYEQYF
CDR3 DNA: TGCGCCAGCAGCCGCTCTTCCGGAACTTACGAGCAGTACTTC

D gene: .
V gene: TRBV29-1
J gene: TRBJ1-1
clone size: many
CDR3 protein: CSVEVQIAEAFF
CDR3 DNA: TGCAGCGTTGAAGTACAGATCGCTGAAGCTTTCTTT

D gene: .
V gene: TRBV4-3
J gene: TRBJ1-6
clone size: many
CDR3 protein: CASSQGSGYGSPLHF
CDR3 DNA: TGCGCCAGCAGCCAAGGGTCAGGGTACGGATCACCCCTCCACTTT

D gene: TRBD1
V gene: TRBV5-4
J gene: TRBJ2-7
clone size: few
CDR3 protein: CASSFGTGAYEQYF
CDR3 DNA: TGTGCCAGCAGCTTTGGGACAGGGGCCTACGAGCAGTACTTC

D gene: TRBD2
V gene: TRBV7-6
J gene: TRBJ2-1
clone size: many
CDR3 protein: CASSSNPTSGRLLYNEQFF
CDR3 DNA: TGTGCCAGCAGCTCGAACCCGACTAGCGGGAGATTACTCTACAATGAGCAGTTCTTC

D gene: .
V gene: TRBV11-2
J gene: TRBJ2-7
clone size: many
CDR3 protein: CASSLDYSSYEQYF
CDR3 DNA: TGTGCCAGCAGCTTGGACTACAGCTCCTACGAGCAGTACTTC

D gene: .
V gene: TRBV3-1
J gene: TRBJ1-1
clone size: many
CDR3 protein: CASSQEHGTEAFF
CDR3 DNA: TGTGCCAGCAGCCAAGAACATGGCACTGAAGCTTTCTTT

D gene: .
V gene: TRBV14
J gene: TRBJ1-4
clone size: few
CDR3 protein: CASSQLRARDSEKLFF
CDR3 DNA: TGTGCCAGCAGCCAATTACGGGCCAGAGATTCCGAAAAACTGTTTTTT

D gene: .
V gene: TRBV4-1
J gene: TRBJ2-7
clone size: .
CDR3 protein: CASSPHPGQGYEQYF
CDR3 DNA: TGCGCCAGCAGCCCGCATCCGGGACAAGGCTACGAGCAGTACTTC

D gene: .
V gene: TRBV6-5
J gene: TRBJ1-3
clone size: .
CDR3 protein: CASNSLLGGNTIYF
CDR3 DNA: TGTGCCAGCAACTCCCTTTTGGGTGGAAACACCATATATTTT

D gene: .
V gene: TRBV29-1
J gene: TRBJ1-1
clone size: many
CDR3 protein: CSVESLQGLDAFF
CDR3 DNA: TGCAGCGTTGAATCTCTTCAGGGACTTGATGCTTTCTTT

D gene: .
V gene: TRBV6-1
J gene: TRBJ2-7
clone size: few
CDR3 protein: CALEPAGEQYF
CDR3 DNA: TGTGCCCTCGAACCTGCTGGGGAGCAGTACTTC

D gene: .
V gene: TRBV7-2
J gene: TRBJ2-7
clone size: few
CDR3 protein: CASSLSLAQVGFEQYF
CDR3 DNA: TGTGCCAGCAGCTTAAGTTTAGCTCAGGTGGGGTTCGAGCAGTACTTC

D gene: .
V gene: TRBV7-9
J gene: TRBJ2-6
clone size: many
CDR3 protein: CASSPTLTDSGANVLTF
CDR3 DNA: TGTGCCAGCAGCCCCACCCTGACGGACTCTGGGGCCAACGTCCTGACTTTC

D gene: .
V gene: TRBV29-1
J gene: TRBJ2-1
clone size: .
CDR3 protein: CSARDLSSYNEQFF
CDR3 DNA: TGCAGCGCCCGGGACTTGAGCTCCTACAATGAGCAGTTCTTC

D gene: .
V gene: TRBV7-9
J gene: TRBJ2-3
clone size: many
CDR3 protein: CASSPLAGGFIDTQYF
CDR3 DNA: TGTGCCAGCAGCCCTCTTGCCGGGGGTTTCATAGATACGCAGTATTTT

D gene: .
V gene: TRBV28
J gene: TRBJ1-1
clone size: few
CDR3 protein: CASSFQNMNTEAFF
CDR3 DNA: TGTGCCAGCAGTTTCCAGAACATGAACACTGAAGCTTTCTTT

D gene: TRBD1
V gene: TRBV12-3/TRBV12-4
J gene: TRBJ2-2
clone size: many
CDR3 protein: CASSLSGGRNNTGELFF
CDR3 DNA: TGTGCCAGCAGTTTGTCAGGGGGCCGAAACAACACCGGGGAGCTGTTTTTT

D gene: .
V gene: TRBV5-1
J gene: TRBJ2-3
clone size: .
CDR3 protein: CATSDAADTQYF
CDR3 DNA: TGCGCCACCTCGGACGCGGCAGATACGCAGTATTTT

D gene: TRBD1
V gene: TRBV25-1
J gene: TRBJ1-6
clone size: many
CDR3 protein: CASSLGQAYSSYNSPLHF
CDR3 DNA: TGTGCCAGCTCCTTGGGACAGGCCTATAGCTCCTATAATTCACCCCTCCACTTT

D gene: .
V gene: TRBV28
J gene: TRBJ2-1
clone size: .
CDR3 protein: CASSLGPLLNEQFF
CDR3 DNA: TGTGCCAGTTCTTTGGGGCCGCTCCTCAATGAGCAGTTCTTC

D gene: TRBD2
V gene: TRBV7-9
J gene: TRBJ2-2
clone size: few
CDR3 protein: CASSPSGTSGNTGELFF
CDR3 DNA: TGTGCCAGCAGCCCAAGCGGGACTAGCGGGAACACCGGGGAGCTGTTTTTT

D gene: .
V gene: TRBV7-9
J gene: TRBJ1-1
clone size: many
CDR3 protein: CASSLVPHRDMNTEAFF
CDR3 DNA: TGTGCCAGCAGCTTAGTCCCCCACAGGGATATGAACACTGAAGCTTTCTTT

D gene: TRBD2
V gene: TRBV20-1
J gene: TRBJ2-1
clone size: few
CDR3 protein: CSAAGLAGLYNEQFF
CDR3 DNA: TGCAGTGCCGCTGGACTAGCGGGCCTCTACAATGAGCAGTTCTTC

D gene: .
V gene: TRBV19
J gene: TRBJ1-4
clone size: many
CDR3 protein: CASLEGATNEKLFF
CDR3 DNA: TGTGCCAGTCTCGAAGGGGCAACTAATGAAAAACTGTTTTTT

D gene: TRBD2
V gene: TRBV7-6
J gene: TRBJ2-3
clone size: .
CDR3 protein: CASSLGTSATDTQYF
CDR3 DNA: TGTGCCAGCAGCTTAGGGACTAGCGCCACAGATACGCAGTATTTT

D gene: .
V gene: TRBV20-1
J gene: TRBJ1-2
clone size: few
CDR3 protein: CSARETPNYGYTF
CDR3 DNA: TGCAGTGCTAGAGAAACACCGAACTATGGCTACACCTTC

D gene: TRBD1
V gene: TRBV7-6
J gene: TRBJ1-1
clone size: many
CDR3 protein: CASSVGTVTSNTEAFF
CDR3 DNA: TGTGCCAGCAGCGTAGGGACAGTGACATCGAACACTGAAGCTTTCTTT

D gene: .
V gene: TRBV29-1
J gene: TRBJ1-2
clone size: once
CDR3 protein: CSAVEGANYGYTF
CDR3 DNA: TGCAGCGCGGTAGAAGGAGCTAACTATGGCTACACCTTC

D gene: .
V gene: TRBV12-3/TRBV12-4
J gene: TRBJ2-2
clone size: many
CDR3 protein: CASSRLVEAVGELFF
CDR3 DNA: TGTGCCAGCAGTCGCCTGGTGGAGGCTGTCGGGGAGCTGTTTTTT

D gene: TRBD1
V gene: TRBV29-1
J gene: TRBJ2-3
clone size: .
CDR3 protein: CSVTGGYTDTQYF
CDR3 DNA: TGCAGCGTTACAGGGGGCTACACAGATACGCAGTATTTT